Presented here are 14 T cell receptor beta chains from one specimen sequenced in a study of T-cell reconstitution after alpha-beta-depleted transplantation in children. Unique molecular identifiers were incorporated into the prepared TCRbeta library. One entry per CDR3 protein results from TCRdb running MiXCR on the PCR reads. The sample carries around 410,000 distinct CDR3 sequences, roughly 11% recorded once. Sequences were derived from PBMCs from the stem cell graft donor, sampled from the stem cell graft. These receptors all stem from a human donor who donated a stem cell graft to a child with acute myeloid leukemia.

The V call is TRBV5-5, the J call TRBJ2-7; the match to TRBD1 covers 9 bases. Germline-derived CDR1 and CDR2 are SGHKS and YYEKEE (reference sequence). The CDR3 is 15 residues long. The ends lost 4 bases at V and 3 bases at J; junction bases unmatched: 8. CDR3 region: CASSLRDRDFYEQYV. The CDR3 region has the DNA TGTGCCAGCAGCCTCCGGGACAGGGACTTCTACGAGCAGTACGTC.

This clonotype was picked up a small number of times. This chain links TRBV5-6 with TRBJ2-1; 8 bases map to TRBD1. The trim removed 1 base at V and 11 bases at J, leaving 2 bases unmatched. Looked up from germline, CDR1 is SGHDT and CDR2 is YYEEEE. This CDR3 contains 12 residues. This CDR3 is CASSLYRGKQFF. In DNA form, the CDR3 reads TGTGCCAGCAGCTTGTACAGGGGGAAGCAGTTCTTC.

The chain is built from TRBV6-2 or TRBV6-3 and TRBJ1-6; the D is unclear. Germline V gene lookup returns CDR1 MNHEY and CDR2 SVGEGT. This CDR3 has 12 amino acids. V lost 4 bases, J lost 10 bases, and 8 bases lay in between. As DNA, the CDR3 is TGTGCCAGCAGTTCGCCACTCTCACCCCTCCACTTT. Residues: CASSSPLSPLHF.

Ten or more counts support this clonotype. The CDR3 sequence is CASSQGEFTGELFF. In DNA form, the CDR3 reads TGCGCCAGCTCACAGGGGGAGTTCACCGGGGAGCTGTTTTTT. The rearrangement joins TRBV5-1 to TRBJ2-2; 8 bases fit TRBD1. This CDR3 comprises 14 residues. V was clipped by 7 bases and J by 4 bases; unmatched bases: 6. CDR1 is SGHRS, CDR2 YFSETQ, per germline.

The gene calls are TRBV30 and TRBJ2-1; D unclear. From germline, CDR1 is GTSNPN and CDR2 SVGIG (reference sequence). The CDR3 is 12 residues long. V was pared by 3 bases and J by 8 bases, with 11 bases between. DNA of the CDR3: TGTGCCTGGAGCCCGCGTAGGGATGAGCAGTTCTTC. This codes for CAWSPRRDEQFF. The whole variable domain, remainder taken from reference TRBV30 and TRBJ2-1, is SQTIHQWPATLVQPVGSPLSLECTVEGTSNPNLYWYRQAAGRGLQLLFYSVGIGQISSEVPQNLSASRPQDRQFILSSKKLLLSDSGFYLCAWSPRRDEQFFGPGTRLTVL.

In the case of this clonotype: The DNA is left out, because the CDR3 cannot be placed on it with certainty; the CDR3 is given as TCRdb lists it. V and J are TRBV12-3 or TRBV12-4 and TRBJ1-2; the tabulated D call, TRBD1, remains unverified against the DNA. The CDR3 extends over 15 residues, inclusive of both ends. The CDR3 sequence is CASSTSDRGHYGYTF.

This clonotype appeared many times. The junction departs from the called germline gene at one end, perhaps through a read error. The V gene is TRBV6-1, the J gene TRBJ2-2; a weak D match, TRBD2 (6 bases). CDR3 length: 13 amino acids. Germline loops: CDR1 MNHNS, CDR2 SASEGT. The CDR3, as DNA: TGTGCCAGCAGTGACCCCTGGACGGGGGTGCTGTTTTTT. It codes for CASSDPWTGVLFF.

The chain recombines TRBV30 with TRBJ2-1; D could derive from TRBD1 or TRBD2 (7 bases each). CDR3 length: 18 amino acids. V dropped 6 bases and J dropped 2 bases, with 26 bases sitting between them. Germline CDR1 GTSNPN, CDR2 SVGIG (reference sequence). The CDR3 DNA reads as TGTGCCTGCTCCCAGGGGGGGCTCAGACAGGGCACCTACAATGAGCAGTTCTTC. Translation gives CACSQGGLRQGTYNEQFF.

The chain has TRBV20-1 and TRBJ1-6; D perhaps matches TRBD1 (5 bases). With 3 bases removed from V and 10 bases from J, the gap between germline ends came to 10 bases. CDR1 is DFQATT and CDR2 is SNEGSKA in the germline V gene (reference sequence). This CDR3 region has 12 residues. CDR3 bases: TGCAGTGCTAGGGCCGGGACCTCACCCCTCCACTTT. This gives the protein CSARAGTSPLHF.

V and J are TRBV19 and TRBJ2-5, with TRBD2 matching over 14 bases. Trimming removed 5 bases from V and 7 bases from J; junction bases left unmatched: 15. Germline CDR1 LNHDA, CDR2 SQIVND (reference sequence). The CDR3 spans 18 residues. CDR3 loop: CASSPQGLAGAGYSTQYF. As DNA, the CDR3 is TGTGCCAGTAGTCCCCAGGGACTAGCGGGGGCCGGATACTCGACCCAGTACTTC.

In its sample, this clonotype was seen many times. The genes are TRBV5-1 and TRBJ2-7; D unclear. The CDR3 runs to 13 residues. Germline assignment: CDR1 SGHRS and CDR2 YFSETQ. Trimming shortened V by 4 bases and J by 6 bases, and 14 bases separated the two germline ends. The CDR3 reads CASSDTIAFEQYF. The CDR3 DNA reads as TGCGCCAGCAGCGATACAATCGCGTTCGAGCAGTACTTC.

The J gene is TRBJ2-1, the V gene TRBV20-1; D perhaps matches TRBD2 (6 bases). CDR3 length: 14 residues. Trimming shortened V by 6 bases and J by 0 bases, and 12 bases separated the two germline ends. Germline V lookup: CDR1 DFQATT, CDR2 SNEGSKA (reference sequence). In nucleotides, the CDR3 is TGCAGTGCCTTCCTCGGGAGCTCCTACAATGAGCAGTTCTTC. Translation: CSAFLGSSYNEQFF.

DNA of the CDR3: TGCAGTGCTATACGGACAGGGGGATCAATGTACCAAGAGACCCAGTACTTC. It encodes CSAIRTGGSMYQETQYF. The chain recombines TRBV20-1 with TRBJ2-5, with 10 bases matching TRBD1. CDR3 length equals 17 residues. V lost 4 bases, J lost 0 bases, and 11 bases stayed unmatched. In germline, CDR1 is DFQATT, CDR2 SNEGSKA (reference sequence).

This clonotype has at least ten counts. The V and J genes are TRBV29-1 and TRBJ2-1; D not certain. The V and J ends lost 3 bases and 7 bases respectively, with 7 bases between them. CDR1 is SQVTM and CDR2 is ANQGSEA in the germline V gene. The CDR3 spans 11 residues. CDR3 DNA sequence: TGCAGCGTTGACCAATATAATGAGCAGTTCTTC. It translates to CSVDQYNEQFF.